These T cell receptor beta chains were read from a single sample in a study of blood T cell repertoires in COVID-19. TCRdb keeps only in-frame clones here, not all; method: immunoSEQ multiplex PCR. The sample has about 360,000 clones; over 75% are singletons. What was sequenced was PBMCs or T cells enriched from blood (not recorded which). The origin of the receptors is a man aged 40-50 years in a cohort exposed to, infected with or recovered from COVID-19 (not recorded which). Each CDR3 is given with its conserved first and last residue. D genes are given only for firm matches. A row's size may be missing; if present it is once, few, many or a size class.

NA	TRBV27	NA	TRBJ2-4	CASSTRPDRALAKNIQYF	TGTGCCAGCAGTACCCGCCCTGACAGAGCTTTAGCCAAAAACATTCAGTACTTC
NA	TRBV18	TRBD2	TRBJ2-3	CASSLATSGASRTQYF	TGTGCCAGCTCACTCGCGACTAGCGGGGCCTCCCGTACGCAGTATTTT
NA	TRBV5-1	NA	TRBJ1-6	CASSLATTTNSPLHF	TGCGCCAGCAGCTTGGCCACGACAACAAATTCACCCCTCCACTTT
NA	TRBV7-9	NA	TRBJ2-7	CASSLRSPSYEQYF	TGTGCCAGCAGCTTAAGGAGTCCCTCCTACGAGCAGTACTTC
few	TRBV7-9	TRBD1	TRBJ2-4	CASSALETGSKNIQYF	TGTGCCAGCAGCGCTCTAGAGACAGGGTCCAAAAACATTCAGTACTTC
NA	TRBV19	TRBD2	TRBJ2-7	CASSHRTSGSAEEQYF	TGTGCCAGTAGTCACAGGACTAGCGGGAGTGCGGAGGAGCAGTACTTC
NA	TRBV2	NA	TRBJ1-1	CASSRTGGAEAFF	TGTGCCAGCAGTCGAACCGGAGGTGCTGAAGCTTTCTTT
NA	TRBV10-3	TRBD1	TRBJ1-2	CAISRGTAGEVDGYTF	TGTGCCATCAGTCGGGGGACAGCGGGCGAGGTCGATGGCTACACCTTC
once	TRBV5-1	NA	TRBJ2-1	CASSLVRSSYNEQFF	TGCGCCAGCAGCTTGGTTCGGAGCTCCTACAATGAGCAGTTCTTC
NA	TRBV5-5	TRBD1	TRBJ1-2	CASSSRQGAGGYTF	TGTGCCAGCAGCTCGAGGCAGGGGGCAGGAGGCTACACCTTC
NA	TRBV6-4	NA	TRBJ1-6	CASSAGENSPLHF	TGTGCCAGCAGTGCAGGGGAGAATTCACCCCTCCACTTT
NA	TRBV9	TRBD2	TRBJ2-2	CASSPHAGEATGELFF	TGTGCCAGCAGCCCCCACGCGGGAGAGGCCACCGGGGAGCTGTTTTTT
NA	TRBV28	TRBD1	TRBJ2-7	CASRRDRGIYEQYF	TGTGCCAGCAGAAGGGACAGGGGCATTTACGAGCAGTACTTC
NA	TRBV5-1	NA	TRBJ1-1	CASSLAGSTEAFF	TGCGCCAGCAGCTTGGCTGGGAGCACTGAAGCTTTCTTT
NA	TRBV29-1	TRBD1	TRBJ2-2	CSVSKRSGQVYDLGTGELFF	TGCAGCGTTAGCAAAAGGTCGGGACAGGTATATGACTTGGGTACCGGGGAGCTGTTTTTT
NA	TRBV5-6	TRBD2	TRBJ2-3	CASSLAREGRTDTQYF	TGTGCCAGCAGCTTGGCCCGGGAGGGCCGGACAGATACGCAGTATTTT
NA	TRBV10-3	TRBD1	TRBJ1-6	CAITDRAPNNSPLHF	TGTGCCATCACGGACAGGGCCCCCAATAATTCACCCCTCCACTTT
NA	TRBV9	NA	TRBJ2-1	CASSVAPQTTYNEQFF	TGTGCCAGCAGCGTAGCTCCGCAGACTACCTACAATGAGCAGTTCTTC
NA	TRBV5-4	NA	TRBJ1-2	CASSLDGGGYTF	TGTGCCAGCAGCTTGGACGGGGGTGGCTACACCTTC
NA	TRBV19	NA	TRBJ1-4	CASSIFGEKLFF	TGTGCCAGTAGTATTTTCGGTGAAAAACTGTTTTTT
many	TRBV27	NA	TRBJ1-5	CASSYRRGQPQHF	TGTGCCAGCAGTTATCGAAGGGGTCAGCCCCAGCATTTT
NA	TRBV5-5	TRBD2	TRBJ2-2	CASSEGTSGGRGGELFF	TGTGCCAGCAGCGAAGGGACTAGCGGGGGGCGTGGCGGGGAGCTGTTTTTT
NA	TRBV28	NA	TRBJ2-1	CASSLIQGYEQFF	TGTGCCAGCAGCCTGATTCAGGGCTATGAGCAGTTCTTC
few	TRBV5-1	TRBD1	TRBJ1-2	CASSLGGTGRNYGYTF	TGCGCCAGCAGCTTGGGGGGGACAGGACGCAACTATGGCTACACCTTC
NA	TRBV2	TRBD2	TRBJ2-7	CASQFRTSGGGTYEQYF	TGTGCCAGCCAATTCCGGACTAGCGGAGGGGGGACCTACGAGCAGTACTTC
NA	TRBV5-1	TRBD1	TRBJ1-2	CASSLRTGPANYGYTF	TGCGCCAGCAGCTTGCGGACAGGGCCGGCTAACTATGGCTACACCTTC
NA	TRBV5-1	TRBD1	TRBJ1-3	CASSSTGQAHSGNTIYF	TGCGCCAGCAGCTCGACTGGACAGGCGCACTCTGGAAACACCATATATTTT
NA	TRBV7-2	NA	TRBJ1-6	CASSFANNSPLHF	TGTGCCAGCAGCTTCGCGAATAATTCACCCCTCCACTTT
NA	TRBV18	NA	TRBJ1-1	CASSPGGEAFF	TGTGCCAGCTCACCGGGGGGGGAAGCTTTCTTT
NA	TRBV28	NA	TRBJ2-7	CASKEGTISYEQYF	TGTGCCAGTAAAGAAGGGACAATCTCCTACGAGCAGTACTTC
NA	TRBV2	NA	TRBJ1-5	CASSETAVNQPQHF	TGTGCCAGCAGTGAAACGGCGGTCAATCAGCCCCAGCATTTT
NA	TRBV27	TRBD2	TRBJ2-3	CASSLGLAGGMDTQYF	TGTGCCAGCAGTTTAGGTCTAGCGGGAGGGATGGATACGCAGTATTTT
NA	TRBV5-4	NA	TRBJ1-3	CASSSRGDSGNTIYF	TGTGCCAGCAGCTCCAGGGGAGACTCTGGAAACACCATATATTTT
NA	TRBV3-1/TRBV3-2	NA	TRBJ2-4	CASSQRAGRGTIQYF	TGTGCCAGCAGCCAAAGGGCGGGGCGAGGGACCATTCAGTACTTC
NA	TRBV27	TRBD1	TRBJ1-2	CASSGQQGVGYGYTF	TGTGCCAGCAGTGGACAACAGGGGGTAGGCTATGGCTACACCTTC
NA	TRBV27	TRBD2	TRBJ2-7	CASRPVGGTYEQYF	TGTGCCAGCAGACCAGTGGGGGGGACCTACGAGCAGTACTTC
NA	TRBV6-2/TRBV6-3	NA	TRBJ2-5	CASSPQETQYF	TGTGCCAGCAGTCCACAAGAGACCCAGTACTTC
few	TRBV3-1/TRBV3-2	TRBD1	TRBJ1-1	CASSQGGRGVRAFF	TGTGCCAGCAGCCAAGGAGGCAGGGGGGTACGAGCTTTCTTT
NA	TRBV19	TRBD1	TRBJ2-7	CASSTPAGQGRIRQYF	TGTGCCAGTAGCACCCCTGCGGGACAGGGACGTATACGGCAGTACTTC
once	TRBV6-2/TRBV6-3	TRBD2	TRBJ2-3	CASSWTSGATSTDTQYF	TGTGCCAGCAGTTGGACTAGCGGGGCTACTAGCACAGATACGCAGTATTTT
NA	TRBV7-3	TRBD1	TRBJ2-5	CASSSTGGVQETQYF	TGTGCCAGCAGCTCGACAGGGGGCGTACAAGAGACCCAGTACTTC
NA	TRBV10-3	TRBD1	TRBJ2-1	CAISEDRARYNEQFF	TGTGCCATCAGTGAGGACAGGGCTCGTTACAATGAGCAGTTCTTC
once	TRBV18	NA	TRBJ2-1	CASSRPEGEQFF	TGTGCCAGCTCACGACCAGAGGGAGAGCAGTTCTTC